This T cell receptor beta chain was obtained from a study of Graves' ophthalmopathy and Graves' hyperthyroidism (dated by TCRdb to 2016 to 2018). In terms of the full investigation: A patient counted as having stable hyperthyroidism if there was no progression to ophthalmopathy within 18 months of follow-up. TCR beta repertoire signatures were used to distinguish Graves' ophthalmopathy from Graves' hyperthyroidism and to predict progression to ophthalmopathy. In total, approximately 130 blood samples were TCR-sequenced: approximately 42 ophthalmopathy, some 75 hyperthyroidism and roughly 17 hyperthyroidism-to-ophthalmopathy patients. A discovery set of 100 or so patients (more than 40 ophthalmopathy, under 65 stable hyperthyroidism) was enrolled to explore V-J signatures distinguishing ophthalmopathy from hyperthyroidism. For independent validation, a separate cohort was made up of some 18 hyperthyroidism patients plus 17 patients who later progressed from hyperthyroidism to ophthalmopathy. T-cell repertoires of thyroid tissue and blood were compared in 5 or 6 hyperthyroidism patients. After sampling, hyperthyroidism patients received methimazole starting at 30 mg daily, and ophthalmopathy patients received high-dose intravenous methylprednisolone. The paper as a whole reports these results and caveats: Sample size was not statistically predetermined, and group allocation was not concealed from the investigators. Among expanded thyroid clonotypes with frequency above 0.001, most also showed up in blood, which suggests that blood repertoires may reflect the thyroid immune response. In validation, the model predicted ophthalmopathy progression with less than 71% sensitivity and approximately 75% specificity; 12 predicted patients were CT-confirmed with GO in a median of around 6 months. The 13-signature model separated ophthalmopathy from stable hyperthyroidism with 85% to 90% sensitivity and about 84% specificity in cross-validation, and 80%/75% in the test set.

The cysteine opens and the phenylalanine closes a CDR3 of 15 amino acids. The retained sequence is limited to the CDR3, 45 bases, with the frame set at the first base. The junction carries 19 bases between V and J, which are trimmed by 6 bases and 7 bases respectively. For CDR1 and CDR2, the germline V gene lists MNHEY and SVGAGI. This clonotype was counted at least ten times. Its antigen remains unidentified. No qualities accompany the bases; no much larger clone lies one base away. Hyperthyroidism patients were newly diagnosed, with disease duration under 2 months, and aged 18 to 65 years. Patients with other autoimmune diseases, uncontrolled infections, pregnancy or lactation were excluded. Clinical symptoms, serum thyroxine, TRAb, thyroid ultrasound and orbital computed tomography formed the basis of the diagnosis. Total RNA was extracted using Trizol reagent, and RNA quality was checked on an Agilent 2100 Bioanalyzer.

TCR beta CDR3 regions were amplified from RNA transcripts for repertoire sequencing. The first round of RT-PCR was done with HTBI primers and the Qiagen OneStep RT-PCR kit, and was followed by a second round of multiplex PCR, then size selection and purification. Libraries were sequenced on an Illumina HiSeq2000 using paired-end 100 bp reads. The paper's data handling went like this. SOAPnuke was used to process the reads, throwing out any read that had adapters, had uncalled bases, had a mean Phred below 15, or lacked an exact constant-primer or identifier match. High-quality paired reads were merged with COPE v1.2.5. Each unique nucleotide sequence was treated as a clonotype, and MiTCR v1.1 was used to align the clonotypes to the IMGT TRB V, D and J references. Analysis was restricted to V-J combinations with a frequency above 0.0001, which covered 98% to 99.2% of repertoires. For each V-J combination, a TCR clonal expansion and chaos score was defined as F50 clonal expansion divided by the chaos observed in the TCRdist matrix. Features were reduced by Welch's t-statistics and random forest to around 13 V-J combinations, which fed a naive Bayes classifier. The Morisita-Horn index was used to measure how similar the thyroid and blood repertoires were. Using fastp trimming at Q25 and MiXCR clonotype assembly, TCRdb reanalyzed the public sequencing data and kept in-frame beta chains. Rows with a matching CDR3 protein are joined into one entry that keeps the most common DNA and genes. The V and J calls reflect TCRdb's pipeline rather than the authors' work. The sample table holds over a million distinct CDR3 sequences, of which less than 45% were seen once. Together, the top ten hold approximately 12% of the sample.

The source is an adult man with Graves' hyperthyroidism. The sequencing sample was made of peripheral blood or thyroid tissue (not recorded which). The V gene is TRBV6-5 and the J gene is TRBJ1-5; the D segment could be TRBD1, given 5 matching bases. The sequenced DNA: TGTGCCAGCAGACGACCCACAGGCTCAGGGCAGCCCCAGCATTTT. Its coded protein is CASRRPTGSGQPQHF.